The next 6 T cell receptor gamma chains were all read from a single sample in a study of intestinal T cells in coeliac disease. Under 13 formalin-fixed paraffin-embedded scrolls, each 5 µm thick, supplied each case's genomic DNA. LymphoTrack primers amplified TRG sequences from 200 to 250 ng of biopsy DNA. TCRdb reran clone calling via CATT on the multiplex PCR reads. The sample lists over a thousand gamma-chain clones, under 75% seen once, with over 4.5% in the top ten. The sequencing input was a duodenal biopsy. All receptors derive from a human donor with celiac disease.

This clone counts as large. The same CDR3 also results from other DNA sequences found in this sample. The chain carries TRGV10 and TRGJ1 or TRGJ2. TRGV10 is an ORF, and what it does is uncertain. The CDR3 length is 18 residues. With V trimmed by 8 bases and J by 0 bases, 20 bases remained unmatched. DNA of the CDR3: TGTGCTGCGTGGGATTATAGCATTCCCCATTCGAATTATTATAAGAAACTCTTT. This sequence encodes CAAWDYSIPHSNYYKKLF.

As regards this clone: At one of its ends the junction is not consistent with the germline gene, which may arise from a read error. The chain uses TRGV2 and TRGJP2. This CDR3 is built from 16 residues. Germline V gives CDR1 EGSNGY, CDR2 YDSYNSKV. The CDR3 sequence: CAAWDGPPRSDWIKTF. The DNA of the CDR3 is TGTGCCGCCTGGGACGGGCCCCCCCGTAGTGATTGGATCAAGACGTTT.

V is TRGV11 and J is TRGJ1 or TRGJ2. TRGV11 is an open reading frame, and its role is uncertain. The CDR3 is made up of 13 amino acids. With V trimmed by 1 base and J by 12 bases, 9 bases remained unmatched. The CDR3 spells CACWIRQHSGKLF. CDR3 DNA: TGTGCCTGCTGGATTAGGCAACATTCAGGGAAACTCTTT.

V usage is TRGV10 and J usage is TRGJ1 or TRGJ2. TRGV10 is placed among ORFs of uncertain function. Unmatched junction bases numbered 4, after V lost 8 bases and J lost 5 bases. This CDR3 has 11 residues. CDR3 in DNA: TGTGCTGCGTGGCCTGATTATAAGAAACTCTTT. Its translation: CAAWPDYKKLF.

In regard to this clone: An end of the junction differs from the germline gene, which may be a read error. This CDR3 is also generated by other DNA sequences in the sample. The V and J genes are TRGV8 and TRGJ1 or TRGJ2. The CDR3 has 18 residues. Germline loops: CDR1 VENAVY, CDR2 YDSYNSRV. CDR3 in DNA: TGCGCCACCTGGGGATCTGGGCCTGGACGGGGAATCTATTATAAGAAACTCTTT. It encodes CATWGSGPGRGIYYKKLF.

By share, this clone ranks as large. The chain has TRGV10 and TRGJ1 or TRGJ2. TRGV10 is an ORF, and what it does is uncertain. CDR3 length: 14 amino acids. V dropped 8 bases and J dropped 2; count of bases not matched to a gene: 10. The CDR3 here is CAAWDYPHYYKKLF. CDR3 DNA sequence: TGTGCTGCGTGGGATTATCCCCATTATTATAAGAAACTCTTT.